This TCR beta chain is drawn from a study of blood T cell repertoires in COVID-19 (dated by TCRdb to the early 2020s). General notes on the study: Samples from collaborators originated in the United States, Italy and Spain and spanned both the acute and convalescent phases of COVID-19. The prospective study material was composed of cDNA or gDNA derived from T cells, B-cell-depleted T cells, or PBMCs. Deeply sampled blood TCRbeta repertoires from subjects exposed to, actively infected with, or recovered from COVID-19 were included in the dataset. The repertoires were made available in a free public database intended to serve as a resource for research on the immune response to SARS-CoV-2. The samples were drawn from two sources: the first 160 participants of the ongoing ImmuneRACE study, and 1,254 subjects contributed by 6 global collaborators. Nearly every sample came with metadata listing a de-identified subject ID, COVID-19 status, age in years and sex. Where available, HLA class I and class II types were taken from metadata supplied by the sample provider and were not determined by assay-based typing. Overall study outcomes, separate from this receptor: The amount of clinical and demographic metadata varied by source and participant and was provided uncurated.

The immunoSEQ Assay, a bias-controlled multiplex PCR, was used to amplify TCRbeta CDR3 regions from genomic DNA. In the paper's pipeline: The number of nucleated cells in each sample was estimated by amplification of reference gene primers within the assay. To quantify the absolute abundance of each unique TCRbeta CDR3 rearrangement, sequence reads were collapsed and filtered. Productive Simpson clonality was computed per sample as the square root of Simpson's diversity index over productive rearrangements. TCRdb took over this immuneACCESS table, retaining in-frame rearrangements with V and J assigned. Such tables are incomplete; in checked studies, under half of the missing clones stem from an unresolved V gene, and the remainder is unexplained. The V and J calls and clone size come from that table; D and trimming were worked out from the DNA. Within this sample are a few hundred thousand clones, with roughly 90% of them counted one time only. 5% to 7.5% of the sample lies in the top ten.

Details on this clone: Its antigen remains unidentified. Per-base quality was not reported, and no clone a single base away is much larger than it.

A second Seattle source provided samples from volunteer blood donors who had recovered from COVID-19. Collaborating institutions collected whole blood in K2EDTA tubes following their own protocols. For TCRbeta analysis, collaborators shipped samples in one of three forms: frozen whole blood, isolated PBMCs, or DNA extracted from either of those sample types. The germline V gene (reference sequence) yields LNHDA for CDR1 and SQIVND for CDR2. There are 14 amino acids in the CDR3, from cysteine to phenylalanine inclusive. Only CDR3 DNA remains: 42 bases, in frame from the first base. A distance of 12 bases separates the germline ends of V and J, which lose 1 base and 6 bases respectively.

This clonotype was obtained from a man younger than 35 who had recovered from COVID-19. Source material: peripheral blood. The chain was built from TRBV19 and TRBJ1-2; a weak D assignment points to TRBD1 (6 bases agree). The CDR3 is CASSIGGPTDGYTF. The DNA sequence follows: TGTGCCAGTAGTATAGGGGGGCCGACAGATGGCTACACCTTC. Full variable domain (CDR3 extended with the reference TRBV19 and TRBJ1-2 proteins): DGGITQSPKYLFRKEGQNVTLSCEQNLNHDAMYWYRQDPGQGLRLIYYSQIVNDFQKGDIAEGYSVSREKKESFPLTVTSAQKNPTAFYLCASSIGGPTDGYTFGSGTRLTVV.